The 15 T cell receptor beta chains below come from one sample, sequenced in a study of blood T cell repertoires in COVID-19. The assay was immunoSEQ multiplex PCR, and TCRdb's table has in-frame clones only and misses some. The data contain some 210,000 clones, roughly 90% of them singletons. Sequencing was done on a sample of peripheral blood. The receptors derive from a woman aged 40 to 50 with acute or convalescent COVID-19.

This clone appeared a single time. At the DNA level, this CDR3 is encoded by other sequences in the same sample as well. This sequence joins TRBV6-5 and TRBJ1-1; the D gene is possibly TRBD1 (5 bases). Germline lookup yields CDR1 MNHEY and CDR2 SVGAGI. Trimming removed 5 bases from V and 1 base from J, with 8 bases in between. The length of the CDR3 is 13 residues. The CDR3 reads CASSPTGNTEAFF. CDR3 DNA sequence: TGTGCCAGCAGTCCCACAGGGAACACTGAAGCTTTCTTT.

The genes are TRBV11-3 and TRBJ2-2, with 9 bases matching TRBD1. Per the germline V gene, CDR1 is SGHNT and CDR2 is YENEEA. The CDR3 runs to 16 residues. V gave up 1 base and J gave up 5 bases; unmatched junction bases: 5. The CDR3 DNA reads TGTGCCAGCAGCTTAGGAATTGGGACAGGGACCGGGGAGCTGTTTTTT. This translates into CASSLGIGTGTGELFF.

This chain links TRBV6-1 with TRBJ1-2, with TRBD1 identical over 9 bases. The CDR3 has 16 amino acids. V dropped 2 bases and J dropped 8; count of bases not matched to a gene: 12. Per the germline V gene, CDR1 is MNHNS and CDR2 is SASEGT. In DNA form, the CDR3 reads TGTGCCAGCAGTGAACCCGGGACAGGGCTGGTCCGAGGCTACACCTTC. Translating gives CASSEPGTGLVRGYTF.

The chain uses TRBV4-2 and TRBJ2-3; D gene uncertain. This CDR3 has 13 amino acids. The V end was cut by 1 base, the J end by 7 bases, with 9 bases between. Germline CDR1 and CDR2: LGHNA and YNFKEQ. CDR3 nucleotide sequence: TGTGCCAGCAGCCAAGCGTTGGAGCATACGCAGTATTTT. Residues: CASSQALEHTQYF.

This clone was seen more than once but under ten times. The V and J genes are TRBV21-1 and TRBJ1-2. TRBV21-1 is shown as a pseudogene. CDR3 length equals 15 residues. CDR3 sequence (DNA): TGTGCCAGCAGCAAAGATTCGTTGTGGCGGGGGGGCTACACCTTC. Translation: CASSKDSLWRGGYTF.

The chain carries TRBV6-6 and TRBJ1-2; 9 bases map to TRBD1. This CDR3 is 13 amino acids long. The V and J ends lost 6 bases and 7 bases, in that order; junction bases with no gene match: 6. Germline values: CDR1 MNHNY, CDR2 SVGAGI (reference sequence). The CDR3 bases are TGTGCCAGCAGGCCGGGACAGGGTCGTGGCTACACCTTC. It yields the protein CASRPGQGRGYTF.

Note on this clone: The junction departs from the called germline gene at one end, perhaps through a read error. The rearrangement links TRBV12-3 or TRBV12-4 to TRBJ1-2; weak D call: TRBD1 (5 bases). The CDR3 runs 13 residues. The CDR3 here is CASSLGHPAGYTF. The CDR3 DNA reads TGTGCCAGCAGCTTAGGACACCCTGCGGGCTACACCTTC.

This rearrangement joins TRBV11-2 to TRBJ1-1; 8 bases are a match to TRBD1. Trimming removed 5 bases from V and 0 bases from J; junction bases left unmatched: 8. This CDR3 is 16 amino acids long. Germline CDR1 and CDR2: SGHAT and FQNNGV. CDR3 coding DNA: TGTGCCAGCAGCCCACCCGGGACAGGCTTGAACACTGAAGCTTTCTTT. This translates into CASSPPGTGLNTEAFF.

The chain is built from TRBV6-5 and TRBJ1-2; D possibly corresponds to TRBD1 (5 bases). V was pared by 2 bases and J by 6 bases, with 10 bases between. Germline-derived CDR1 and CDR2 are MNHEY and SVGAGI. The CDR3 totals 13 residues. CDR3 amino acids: CASSYIQGDGYTF. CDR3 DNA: TGTGCCAGCAGTTACATCCAAGGGGATGGCTACACCTTC.

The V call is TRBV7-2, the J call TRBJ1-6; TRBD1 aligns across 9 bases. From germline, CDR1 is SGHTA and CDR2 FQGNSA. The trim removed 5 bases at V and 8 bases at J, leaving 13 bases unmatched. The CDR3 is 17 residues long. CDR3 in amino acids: CASSQQQGARGYSPLHF. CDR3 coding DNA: TGTGCCAGCAGCCAACAACAGGGGGCACGCGGTTATTCACCCCTCCACTTT.

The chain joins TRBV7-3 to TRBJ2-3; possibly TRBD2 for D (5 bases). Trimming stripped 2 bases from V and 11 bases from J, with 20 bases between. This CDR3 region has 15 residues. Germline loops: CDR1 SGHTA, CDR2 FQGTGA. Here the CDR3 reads CASSLVERSLAGQYF. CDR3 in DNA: TGTGCCAGCAGCTTAGTCGAGCGATCCCTAGCTGGGCAGTATTTT.

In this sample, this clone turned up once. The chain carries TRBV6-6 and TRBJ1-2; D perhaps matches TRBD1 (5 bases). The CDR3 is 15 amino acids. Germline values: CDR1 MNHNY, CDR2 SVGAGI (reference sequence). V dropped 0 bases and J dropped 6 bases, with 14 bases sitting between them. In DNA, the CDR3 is TGTGCCAGCAGTTACTCCCACATGGGGCGCGATGGCTACACCTTC. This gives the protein CASSYSHMGRDGYTF.

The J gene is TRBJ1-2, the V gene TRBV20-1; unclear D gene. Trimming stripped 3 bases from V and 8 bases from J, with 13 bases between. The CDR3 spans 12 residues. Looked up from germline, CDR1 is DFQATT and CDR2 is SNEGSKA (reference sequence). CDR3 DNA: TGCAGTGCTAGTGGCCAGGTAGGCGGCTACACCTTC. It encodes CSASGQVGGYTF.

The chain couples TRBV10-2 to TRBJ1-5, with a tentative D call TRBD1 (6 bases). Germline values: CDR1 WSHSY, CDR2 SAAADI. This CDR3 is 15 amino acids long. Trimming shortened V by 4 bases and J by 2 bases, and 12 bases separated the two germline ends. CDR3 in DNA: TGCGCCAGCAGTGCCGGTACAGGGCGCAATCAGCCCCAGCATTTT. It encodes CASSAGTGRNQPQHF.

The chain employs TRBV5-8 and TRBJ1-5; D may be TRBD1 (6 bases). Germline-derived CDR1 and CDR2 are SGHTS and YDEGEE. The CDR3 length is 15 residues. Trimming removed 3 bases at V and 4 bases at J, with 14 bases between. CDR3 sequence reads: CASSWGHPRNQPQHF. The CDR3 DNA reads TGTGCCAGCAGCTGGGGACACCCTCGGAATCAGCCCCAGCATTTT.